The 30 T cell receptor beta chains given below trace back to one sample, sequenced in a study of blood T cell repertoires in COVID-19. Sequenced by immunoSEQ multiplex PCR; TCRdb stores in-frame clones only, minus some. The sample carries about 59,000 clones, almost 80% recorded once. Sequenced sample: peripheral blood. The origin of the receptors is a man between 60 and 75 years old with acute or convalescent COVID-19.

The J gene is TRBJ1-2, the V gene TRBV29-1, with a tentative D call TRBD1 (6 bases). Trimming pared 1 base from V and 2 bases from J, leaving 8 bases between. The V gene's germline CDR1 is SQVTM and CDR2 ANQGSEA. The CDR3 has 13 amino acids. The CDR3 protein is CSVEGGPNYGYTF. For the CDR3, the DNA is TGCAGCGTTGAAGGGGGGCCGAACTATGGCTACACCTTC.

About this clone itself: The same CDR3 can be traced to other DNA sequences in this sample. V is TRBV29-1 and J is TRBJ1-1; TRBD1 agrees at 10 bases. This CDR3 is built from 14 residues. Germline lookup yields CDR1 SQVTM and CDR2 ANQGSEA. V shed 4 bases, J shed 1 base, and the junction held 3 bases outside the gene matches. CDR3 coding DNA: TGCAGCGTTGGAGGACAGGGGGGGAACACTGAAGCTTTCTTT. As protein: CSVGGQGGNTEAFF.

The rearrangement joins TRBV6-5 to TRBJ1-3; D ambiguous. The V gene's germline CDR1 is MNHEY and CDR2 SVGAGI. V shed 5 bases and J shed 4 bases, with 9 bases lying between them. The CDR3 has 13 amino acids. CDR3 protein: CASSPHRGNTIYF. For the CDR3, the DNA is TGTGCCAGCAGTCCCCATCGGGGAAACACCATATATTTT.

This clone was seen once. This sequence joins TRBV2 and TRBJ1-1, with D unclear. Germline CDR1 SNHLY, CDR2 FYNNEI. V lost 1 base and J 11 bases, leaving 17 bases between the germline ends. The CDR3 loop spans 14 amino acids. CDR3 sequence (DNA): TGTGCCAGCAGTGAAGTTCAAGGGCGGGTAATGGCTTTCTTT. Protein sequence: CASSEVQGRVMAFF.

The chain employs TRBV15 and TRBJ1-3, with 7 bases that match TRBD1. Germline-derived CDR1 and CDR2 are LNHNV and YYDKDF (reference sequence). Trimming removed 3 bases from V and 7 bases from J; junction bases left unmatched: 6. The CDR3 runs 14 residues. The CDR3 is CATSRDRPGNTIYF. As DNA, the CDR3 is TGTGCCACCAGCAGGGACAGGCCAGGGAACACCATATATTTT.

The genes are TRBV27 and TRBJ2-3; 7 nucleotides line up with TRBD2. Looked up from germline, CDR1 is MNHEY and CDR2 is SMNVEV (reference sequence). Trimming at V came to 5 bases and at J to 5 bases, leaving 10 bases not matched to a gene. This CDR3 region has 15 residues. The CDR3 loop reads CASSPPGLRGDTQYF. CDR3 nucleotide sequence: TGTGCCAGCAGTCCCCCGGGACTAAGGGGAGATACGCAGTATTTT.

The rearrangement uses TRBV5-1 and TRBJ2-5; D perhaps matches TRBD1 (6 bases). V shed 0 bases and J shed 3 bases, with 9 bases lying between them. There are 14 residues in the CDR3. The V gene's germline CDR1 is SGHRS and CDR2 YFSETQ. The CDR3 nucleotides read TGCGCCAGCAGCTTGGCCCAGGGGAAAGAGACCCAGTACTTC. Amino acids: CASSLAQGKETQYF.

This chain joins TRBV19 and TRBJ1-1, with D perhaps matching TRBD1 (5 bases). This CDR3 comprises 12 residues. V was cut by 11 bases and J by 5 bases, with 15 bases left in between. Looked up from germline, CDR1 is LNHDA and CDR2 is SQIVND (reference sequence). The CDR3 is CAVGREGTEAFF. DNA of the CDR3: TGTGCCGTGGGACGGGAGGGGACTGAAGCTTTCTTT.

CDR3 DNA: TGTGCCAGCACGAGGACAGGGAATTCACCCCTCCACTTT. The encoded protein is CASTRTGNSPLHF. The V and J genes are TRBV9 and TRBJ1-6; the match to TRBD1 covers 8 bases. The trim removed 6 bases at V and 7 bases at J, leaving 3 bases unmatched. This CDR3 comprises 13 residues. CDR1 and CDR2 from the germline V gene are SGDLS and YYNGEE. The whole variable domain, remainder taken from reference TRBV9 and TRBJ1-6, is DSGVTQTPKHLITATGQRVTLRCSPRSGDLSVYWYQQSLDQGLQFLIQYYNGEERAKGNILERFSAQQFPDLHSELNLSSLELGDSALYFCASTRTGNSPLHFGNGTRLTVT.

This chain links TRBV9 with TRBJ2-3, with 7 bases fitting TRBD2. V gave up 4 bases and J gave up 7 bases; unmatched junction bases: 12. Germline lookup yields CDR1 SGDLS and CDR2 YYNGEE. CDR3 length: 15 residues. CDR3 bases: TGTGCCAGCAGCTCCCCTAGCCGGGGGGTGCATACGCAGTATTTT. Its protein product is CASSSPSRGVHTQYF. The full variable domain, completed using reference TRBV9 and TRBJ2-3, is DSGVTQTPKHLITATGQRVTLRCSPRSGDLSVYWYQQSLDQGLQFLIQYYNGEERAKGNILERFSAQQFPDLHSELNLSSLELGDSALYFCASSSPSRGVHTQYFGPGTRLTVL.

This sequence joins TRBV10-3 and TRBJ1-6, with a weak D call TRBD1 (6 bases). There are 19 residues in the CDR3. V lost 1 base and J 0 bases, leaving 16 bases between the germline ends. Germline V gene lookup returns CDR1 ENHRY and CDR2 SYGVKD. CDR3 sequence: CAISEFQTGSSSYNSPLHF. The CDR3, as DNA: TGTGCCATCAGTGAGTTCCAGACAGGATCCAGCTCCTATAATTCACCCCTCCACTTT.

This sequence joins TRBV5-5 and TRBJ2-3; TRBD1 agrees at 10 bases. The CDR3 is 16 amino acids. CDR1 and CDR2 from the germline V gene are SGHKS and YYEKEE (reference sequence). The V and J ends lost 4 bases and 6 bases, in that order; junction bases with no gene match: 11. The CDR3 coding sequence is TGTGCCAGCAGCCGAAATCCGGGACAGGGGTTCGATACGCAGTATTTT. Protein product: CASSRNPGQGFDTQYF.

The rearrangement links TRBV12-3 or TRBV12-4 to TRBJ1-5; perhaps TRBD1 as D (5 bases). V lost 5 bases and J lost 3, with 8 bases in between. There are 13 residues in the CDR3. CDR3: CASSRQPNQPQHF. The CDR3 DNA follows: TGTGCCAGCAGTAGACAGCCCAATCAGCCCCAGCATTTT.

The genes are TRBV2 and TRBJ2-5; no clear D gene. CDR1 is SNHLY, CDR2 FYNNEI, per germline. The CDR3 has 14 residues. Trimming pared 3 bases from V and 2 bases from J, leaving 10 bases between. The CDR3 DNA follows: TGTGCCAGCAGTGACGGAGTAAGTCAAGAGACCCAGTACTTC. The encoded protein is CASSDGVSQETQYF.

V usage is TRBV7-8 and J usage is TRBJ2-1; 7 nucleotides align to TRBD1. J was trimmed by 2 bases and V by 7 bases; bases with no gene match: 8. CDR3 length: 15 amino acids. From germline, CDR1 is SGHVS and CDR2 FQNEAQ. The CDR3 DNA is TGTGCCAGCAAACAGGGGCGAGGCCCCTACAATGAGCAGTTCTTC. Protein sequence: CASKQGRGPYNEQFF. Looking up the rest from reference TRBV7-8 and TRBJ2-1 gives the full variable domain: GAGVSQSPRYKVAKRGQDVALRCDPISGHVSLFWYQQALGQGPEFLTYFQNEAQLDKSGLPSDRFFAERPEGSVSTLKIQRTQQEDSAVYLCASKQGRGPYNEQFFGPGTRLTVL.

The chain links TRBV5-1 to TRBJ2-7, with 12 nucleotides matching TRBD2. The CDR3 contains 14 residues. In germline, CDR1 is SGHRS, CDR2 YFSETQ. Germline trimming cut 6 bases from V and 6 bases from J; bases unmatched to any gene: 7. The CDR3 DNA reads as TGCGCCAGCACCACGACTAGCGGGGGAACCGAGCAGTACTTC. This translates into CASTTTSGGTEQYF.

V usage is TRBV4-2 and J usage is TRBJ2-6; D might be TRBD2 (6 bases). The length of the CDR3 is 15 residues. The V gene lost 4 bases and the J gene lost 2 bases, with 9 bases spanning the gap. Germline CDR1 reads LGHNA; CDR2 reads YNFKEQ. The DNA of the CDR3 is TGTGCCAGCAGCCCCCGCGGGGCTGGGGCCAACGTCCTGACTTTC. Translated: CASSPRGAGANVLTF.

The rearrangement links TRBV28 to TRBJ1-2; 7 nucleotides match TRBD1. This CDR3 is built from 15 residues. The ends lost 8 bases at V and 6 bases at J; junction bases unmatched: 15. CDR1 is MDHEN and CDR2 is SYDVKM in the germline V gene. The CDR3 DNA is TGTGCCAGCGGTAGACAGGGTATCTCGTCCGATGGCTACACCTTC. Protein: CASGRQGISSDGYTF.

J is TRBJ2-3 and V is TRBV30, with 7 bases fitting TRBD1. V trimming: 5 bases; J trimming: 4 bases; junction bases outside the gene matches: 9. CDR1 and CDR2 from the germline V gene are GTSNPN and SVGIG (reference sequence). CDR3 length equals 14 residues. This chain's CDR3 is CAWHSRQGPDTQYF. CDR3 nucleotide sequence: TGTGCCTGGCATTCTCGACAGGGTCCAGATACGCAGTATTTT.

This sequence joins TRBV2 and TRBJ1-3, with D possibly matching TRBD1 (5 bases). The CDR3 has 15 residues. Germline V gene lookup returns CDR1 SNHLY and CDR2 FYNNEI. The V gene lost 6 bases and the J gene lost 0 bases, with 12 bases spanning the gap. CDR3 protein: CASRVDSYSGNTIYF. As DNA, the CDR3 is TGTGCCAGCAGGGTAGACAGCTACTCTGGAAACACCATATATTTT. Using reference TRBV2 and TRBJ1-3 for the parts outside the CDR3, the full variable domain is EPEVTQTPSHQVTQMGQEVILRCVPISNHLYFYWYRQILGQKVEFLVSFYNNEISEKSEIFDDQFSVERPDGSNFTLKIRSTKLEDSAMYFCASRVDSYSGNTIYFGEGSWLTVV.

The chain joins TRBV19 to TRBJ1-2; TRBD1 agrees at 7 bases. J gave up 5 bases and V 4 bases, and 7 bases lay outside the gene matches. CDR3 length equals 14 residues. The germline CDR1 and CDR2 sequences are LNHDA and SQIVND (reference sequence). CDR3 bases: TGTGCCAGTAGTACCGGGACAGTTAATTATGGCTACACCTTC. It codes for CASSTGTVNYGYTF.

V and J are TRBV11-2 and TRBJ1-1; 7 bases line up with TRBD1. This CDR3 is built from 15 residues. V trimming: 5 bases; J trimming: 1 base; junction bases outside the gene matches: 7. Per germline, CDR1 SGHAT and CDR2 FQNNGV. The CDR3 sequence is CASSPGTEKNTEAFF. The CDR3 coding sequence is TGTGCCAGCAGCCCCGGGACAGAAAAGAACACTGAAGCTTTCTTT.

This chain uses TRBV9 with TRBJ2-7; D not resolved. This CDR3 is 15 amino acids long. The V and J ends lost 1 base and 2 bases respectively, with 13 bases between them. CDR1 is SGDLS and CDR2 is YYNGEE in the germline V gene. CDR3 nucleotides: TGTGCCAGCAGCGTATCTGGCGGTGAAACCTACGAGCAGTACTTC. It encodes CASSVSGGETYEQYF.

This clone was seen a single time. This chain connects TRBV7-3 to TRBJ1-1; no reliable D call. This CDR3 region has 13 residues. The germline V gene encodes CDR1 SGHTA and CDR2 FQGTGA. V was cut by 4 bases and J by 1 base, with 7 bases left in between. CDR3: CASSYRQNTEAFF. In DNA form, the CDR3 reads TGTGCCAGCAGCTACCGACAGAACACTGAAGCTTTCTTT. The full variable domain, completed using reference TRBV7-3 and TRBJ1-1, is GAGVSQTPSNKVTEKGKYVELRCDPISGHTALYWYRQSLGQGPEFLIYFQGTGAADDSGLPNDRFFAVRPEGSVSTLKIQRTERGDSAVYLCASSYRQNTEAFFGQGTRLTVV.

A single count supports this clone. This chain uses TRBV5-1 with TRBJ2-1; D is possibly TRBD1 (5 bases). This CDR3 has 16 residues. Germline CDR1 SGHRS, CDR2 YFSETQ. With 1 base removed from V and 1 base from J, the gap between germline ends came to 12 bases. The CDR3 sequence is CASSLSPTVSYNEQFF. The CDR3 nucleotides are TGCGCCAGCAGCTTGTCCCCGACAGTTTCCTACAATGAGCAGTTCTTC.

The chain combines TRBV14 with TRBJ1-1; D possibly corresponds to TRBD1 (5 bases). Germline-derived CDR1 and CDR2 are SGHDN and FVKESK. The CDR3 contains 13 residues. The ends were cut back, 1 base at V and 5 bases at J, with 8 bases in the middle. CDR3 nucleotides: TGTGCCAGCAGCCAAGCGACAGTAACTGAAGCTTTCTTT. It yields the protein CASSQATVTEAFF.

V and J are TRBV5-1 and TRBJ2-7; TRBD1 agrees at 9 bases. Germline V CDR1 and CDR2: SGHRS, YFSETQ. Losses at the gene ends were 2 bases for V and 0 bases for J; bases not matched to a gene: 6. CDR3 length equals 16 residues. Here the CDR3 DNA reads TGCGCCAGCAGCTTCGATCGGGACAGGGTCTCCTACGAGCAGTACTTC. Amino acid sequence: CASSFDRDRVSYEQYF.

In regard to this clone: Other DNA sequences in the sample encode the same CDR3. The gene calls are TRBV5-1 and TRBJ1-3; TRBD1 matches at 10 bases. There are 15 residues in the CDR3. J gave up 4 bases and V 0 bases, and 1 base lay outside the gene matches. Germline-derived CDR1 and CDR2 are SGHRS and YFSETQ. CDR3 loop: CASSLGQGAGNTIYF. The CDR3 nucleotides are TGCGCCAGCAGCTTGGGACAGGGGGCCGGAAACACCATATATTTT.

V is TRBV7-3 and J is TRBJ1-1, with D tentatively TRBD1 (5 bases). Trimming removed 5 bases at V and 3 bases at J, with 13 bases between. The CDR3 contains 14 residues. Germline CDR1 and CDR2: SGHTA and FQGTGA. CDR3 loop: CASSPGGAYTEAFF. For the CDR3, the DNA is TGTGCCAGCAGCCCCGGAGGGGCTTACACTGAAGCTTTCTTT.

This chain joins TRBV24-1 and TRBJ2-3; D is perhaps TRBD1 (6 bases). The V end was cut by 9 bases, the J end by 6 bases, with 9 bases between. CDR1 and CDR2 (germline): KGHDR, SFDVKD. The CDR3 extends over 11 amino acids. CDR3 in DNA: TGTGCCACCCGCACAGGGGATACGCAGTATTTT. Its translation: CATRTGDTQYF.